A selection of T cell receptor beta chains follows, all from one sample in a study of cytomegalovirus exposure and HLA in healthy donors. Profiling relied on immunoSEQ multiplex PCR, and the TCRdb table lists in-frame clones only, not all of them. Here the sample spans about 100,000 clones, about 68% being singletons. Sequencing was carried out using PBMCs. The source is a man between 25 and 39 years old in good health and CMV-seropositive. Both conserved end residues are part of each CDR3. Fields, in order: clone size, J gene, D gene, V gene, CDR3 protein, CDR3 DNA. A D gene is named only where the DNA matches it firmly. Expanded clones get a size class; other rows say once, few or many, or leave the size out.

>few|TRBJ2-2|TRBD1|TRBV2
CASSYRGPGELFF
TGTGCCAGCAGCTACAGGGGACCCGGGGAGCTGTTTTTT
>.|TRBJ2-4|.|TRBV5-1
CASSLGGSMDIQYF
TGCGCCAGCAGCTTGGGGGGCAGTATGGACATTCAGTACTTC
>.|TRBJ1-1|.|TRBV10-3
CAITAGLANTEAFF
TGTGCCATCACCGCCGGACTAGCGAACACTGAAGCTTTCTTT
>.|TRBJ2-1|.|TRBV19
CASSTVGGIIDEQFF
TGTGCCAGTAGTACAGTCGGGGGTATCATCGATGAGCAGTTCTTC
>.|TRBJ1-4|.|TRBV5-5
CASSSHQGATNEKLFF
TGTGCCAGCAGCTCCCACCAGGGTGCAACTAATGAAAAACTGTTTTTT
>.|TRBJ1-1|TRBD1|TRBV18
CASSPTGGMGTEAFF
TGTGCCAGCTCACCGACAGGGGGAATGGGGACTGAAGCTTTCTTT
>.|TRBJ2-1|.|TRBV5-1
CASSLYFGGDNEQFF
TGCGCCAGCAGCTTGTACTTCGGGGGAGACAATGAGCAGTTCTTC
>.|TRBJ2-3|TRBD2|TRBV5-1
CASSLGLAVRTDTQYF
TGCGCCAGCAGCTTGGGACTAGCGGTTCGCACAGATACGCAGTATTTT
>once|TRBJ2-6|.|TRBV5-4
CASSPRGDGANVLTF
TGTGCCAGCAGCCCCAGGGGGGACGGGGCCAACGTCCTGACTTTC
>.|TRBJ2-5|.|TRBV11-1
CASSLALAGAQGETQYF
TGTGCCAGCAGCTTAGCGTTGGCAGGGGCGCAAGGAGAGACCCAGTACTTC
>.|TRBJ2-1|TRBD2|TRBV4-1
CASSQITGLANEQFF
TGCGCCAGCAGCCAAATCACGGGACTAGCCAATGAGCAGTTCTTC
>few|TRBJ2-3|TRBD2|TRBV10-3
CAIAGLAGYRTDTQYF
TGTGCCATCGCGGGACTAGCGGGCTATCGTACAGATACGCAGTATTTT
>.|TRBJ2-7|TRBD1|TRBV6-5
CASSFRDSPVHEQYF
TGTGCCAGCAGTTTCCGGGACAGCCCTGTCCACGAGCAGTACTTC
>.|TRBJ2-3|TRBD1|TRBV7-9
CASSSRTGGISDTQYF
TGTGCCAGCAGCTCCAGGACAGGGGGTATCTCAGATACGCAGTATTTT
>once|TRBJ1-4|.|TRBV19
CASSDRSGEKLFF
TGTGCCAGTAGTGATCGGTCAGGCGAAAAACTGTTTTTT
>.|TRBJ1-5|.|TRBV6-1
CASSSWEGEPQHF
TGTGCCAGCAGTTCTTGGGAGGGTGAGCCCCAGCATTTT